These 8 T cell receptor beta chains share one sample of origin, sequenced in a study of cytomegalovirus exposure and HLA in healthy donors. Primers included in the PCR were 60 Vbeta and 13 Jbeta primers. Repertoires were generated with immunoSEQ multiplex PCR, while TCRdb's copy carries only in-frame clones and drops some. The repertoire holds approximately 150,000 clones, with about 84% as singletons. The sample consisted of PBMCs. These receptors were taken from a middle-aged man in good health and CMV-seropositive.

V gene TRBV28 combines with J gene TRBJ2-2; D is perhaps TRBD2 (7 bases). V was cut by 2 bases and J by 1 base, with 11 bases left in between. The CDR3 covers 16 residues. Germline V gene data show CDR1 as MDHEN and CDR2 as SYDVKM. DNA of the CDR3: TGTGCCAGCAGTTTAGGGGGGGCGGGGAACACCGGGGAGCTGTTTTTT. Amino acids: CASSLGGAGNTGELFF.

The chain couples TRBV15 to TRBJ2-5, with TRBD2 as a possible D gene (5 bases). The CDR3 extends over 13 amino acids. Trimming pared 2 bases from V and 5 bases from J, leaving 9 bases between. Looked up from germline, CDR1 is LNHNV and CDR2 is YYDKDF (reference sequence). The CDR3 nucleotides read TGTGCCACCAGCAGACGGGGTGACGAGACCCAGTACTTC. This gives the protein CATSRRGDETQYF.

The CDR3 is CASSPMTLAGTNNEQFF. The CDR3 DNA sequence: TGTGCCAGCTCACCCATGACCCTAGCGGGGACCAACAATGAGCAGTTCTTC. The chain recombines TRBV18 with TRBJ2-1; 9 bases match TRBD2. V dropped 3 bases and J dropped 5; count of bases not matched to a gene: 11. There are 17 residues in the CDR3. The germline V gene encodes CDR1 KGHSH and CDR2 LQKENI.

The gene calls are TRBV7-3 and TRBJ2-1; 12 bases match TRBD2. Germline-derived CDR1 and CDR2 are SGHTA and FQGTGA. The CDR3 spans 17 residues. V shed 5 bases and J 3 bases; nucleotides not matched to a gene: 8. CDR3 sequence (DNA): TGTGCCAGCAGCCCTAGGACTAGCGGGGCATTCTACAATGAGCAGTTCTTC. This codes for CASSPRTSGAFYNEQFF.

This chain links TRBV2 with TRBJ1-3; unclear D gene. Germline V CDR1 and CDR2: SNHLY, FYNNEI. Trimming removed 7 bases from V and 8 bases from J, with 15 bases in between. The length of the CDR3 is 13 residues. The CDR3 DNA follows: TGTGCCAGCAACGGGGTTGGTAAAGACACCATATATTTT. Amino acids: CASNGVGKDTIYF. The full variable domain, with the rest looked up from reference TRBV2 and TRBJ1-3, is EPEVTQTPSHQVTQMGQEVILRCVPISNHLYFYWYRQILGQKVEFLVSFYNNEISEKSEIFDDQFSVERPDGSNFTLKIRSTKLEDSAMYFCASNGVGKDTIYFGEGSWLTVV.

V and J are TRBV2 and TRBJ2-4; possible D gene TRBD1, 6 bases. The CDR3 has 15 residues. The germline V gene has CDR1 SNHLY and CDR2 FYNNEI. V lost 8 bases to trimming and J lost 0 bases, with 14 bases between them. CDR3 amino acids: CASLGALGAKNIQYF. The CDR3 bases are TGTGCCAGCTTGGGGGCTCTCGGAGCCAAAAACATTCAGTACTTC.

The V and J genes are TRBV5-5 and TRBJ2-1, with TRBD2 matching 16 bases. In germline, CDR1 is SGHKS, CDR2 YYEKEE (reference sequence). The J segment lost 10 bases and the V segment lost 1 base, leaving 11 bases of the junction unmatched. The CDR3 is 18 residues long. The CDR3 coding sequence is TGTGCCAGCAGCTTGAGAGGGGGACTAGCGGGGGGGTCGGGGGAGCAGTTCTTC. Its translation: CASSLRGGLAGGSGEQFF.

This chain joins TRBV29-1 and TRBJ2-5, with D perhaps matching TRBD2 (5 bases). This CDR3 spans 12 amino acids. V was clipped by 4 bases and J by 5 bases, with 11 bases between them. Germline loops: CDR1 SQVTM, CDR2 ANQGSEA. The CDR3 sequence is CSVANREETQYF. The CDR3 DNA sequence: TGCAGCGTTGCTAATAGGGAGGAGACCCAGTACTTC.